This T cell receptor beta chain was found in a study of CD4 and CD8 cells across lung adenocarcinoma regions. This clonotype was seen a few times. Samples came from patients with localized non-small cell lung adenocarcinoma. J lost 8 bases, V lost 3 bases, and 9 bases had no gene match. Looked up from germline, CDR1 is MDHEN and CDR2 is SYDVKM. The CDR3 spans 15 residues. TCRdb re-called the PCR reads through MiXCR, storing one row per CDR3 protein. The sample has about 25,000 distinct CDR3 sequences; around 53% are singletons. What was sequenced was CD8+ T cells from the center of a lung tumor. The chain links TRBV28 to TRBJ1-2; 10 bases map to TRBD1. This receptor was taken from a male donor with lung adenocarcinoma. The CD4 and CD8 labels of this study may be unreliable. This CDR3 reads CASSFPGTGDVGYTF. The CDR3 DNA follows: TGTGCCAGCAGTTTCCCCGGGACAGGGGACGTAGGCTACACCTTC.